Listed below are T cell receptor beta chains from one sample, sequenced in a study of cytomegalovirus exposure and HLA in healthy donors. The protocol was immunoSEQ multiplex PCR, while the TCRdb copy is restricted to in-frame clones and leaves out a portion. This sample has 100,000 to 150,000 clones, with around 72% found just once. The sample taken for sequencing was PBMCs. These receptors originate from a man between 25 and 39 years old in good health and CMV-seronegative. The CDR3 runs from the conserved cysteine through the conserved F or W. D genes are given only for firm matches. Not every row has a clone size; where given, it reads once, few, many or a size class.

-	TRBV6-6	-	TRBJ2-7	TGTGCCAGCAGTTACTCAGAGACACCCTACGAGCAGTACTTC	CASSYSETPYEQYF
-	TRBV19	-	TRBJ1-6	TGTGCCAGTATGACTCAATTCGTGACAGATAATTCACCCCTCCACTTT	CASMTQFVTDNSPLHF
-	TRBV6-5	-	TRBJ1-1	TGTGCCAGCAGAACTTCATCTGAGAACACTGAAGCTTTCTTT	CASRTSSENTEAFF
TRBD2	TRBV10-2	once	TRBJ2-2	TGCGCCAGCAGTCCTGCGGTGGCGGGGGGGCCTAGCGGGGAGCTGTTTTTT	CASSPAVAGGPSGELFF
TRBD1	TRBV19	-	TRBJ2-3	TGTGCCAGTAGTCCACGGACAGGGACGGCAGATACGCAGTATTTT	CASSPRTGTADTQYF
-	TRBV2	-	TRBJ2-5	TGTGCCAGCAGTTACCCCGGGGGAGAGACCCAGTACTTC	CASSYPGGETQYF
-	TRBV28	few	TRBJ1-2	TGTGCCAGCAGCACTAACTATGGCTACACCTTC	CASSTNYGYTF
TRBD1	TRBV7-9	-	TRBJ2-1	TGTGCCAGCAGCTTAGCAGGGGGCAGGGATGAGCAGTTCTTC	CASSLAGGRDEQFF
TRBD1	TRBV5-1	-	TRBJ2-3	TGCGCCAGCAGCTCGCCGGGACAGGGGGATACGCAGTATTTT	CASSSPGQGDTQYF
TRBD1	TRBV2	-	TRBJ2-7	TGTGCCACCAGGACAGGGGGCTACGAGCAGTACTTC	CATRTGGYEQYF
-	TRBV6-1	-	TRBJ1-1	TGTGCCAGCAGTGAAGAAAAGGGGGTAGATGGGGAAGCTTTCTTT	CASSEEKGVDGEAFF
-	TRBV11-2	-	TRBJ2-5	TGTGCCAGCAGCTTCAGGGAGACCCAGTACTTC	CASSFRETQYF
TRBD1	TRBV5-4	few	TRBJ2-7	TGTGCCAGCAGCACAAGACAGGGGGTCTACGAGCAGTACTTC	CASSTRQGVYEQYF
TRBD1	TRBV29-1	-	TRBJ1-2	TGCAGCGGGGGACAGGGGGCTGGCTATGGCTACACCTTC	CSGGQGAGYGYTF
TRBD2	TRBV2	-	TRBJ2-1	TGTGCCAGCGCCAAACAGATAGCGGGGGACCCCTACAATGAGCAGTTCTTC	CASAKQIAGDPYNEQFF
TRBD2	TRBV6-5	-	TRBJ2-1	TGTGCCAGCAGTCCCCTGACTAGCGGCAATGAGCAGTTCTTC	CASSPLTSGNEQFF
TRBD1	TRBV6-1	-	TRBJ1-5	TGTGCCAGCAGAGTCACAGGGGTCCATCAGCCCCAGCATTTT	CASRVTGVHQPQHF
-	TRBV27	-	TRBJ1-6	TGTGCCAGCAGTCCCTCGGGGAATTCACCCCTCCACTTT	CASSPSGNSPLHF
-	TRBV28	few	TRBJ1-6	TGTGCCAGCGGAGTCGAGAAGTCCTATAATTCACCCCTCCACTTT	CASGVEKSYNSPLHF
TRBD1	TRBV11-3	-	TRBJ2-5	TGTGCCAGCAGTACAGGGGAAGAGACCCAGTACTTC	CASSTGEETQYF
-	TRBV5-4	-	TRBJ2-1	TGTGCCAGCAGCTTATTTGGGGGCGGAAATGAGCAGTTCTTC	CASSLFGGGNEQFF
TRBD1	TRBV29-1	-	TRBJ1-2	TGCAGCGTAGCGACAGGGGTATATGGCTACACCTTC	CSVATGVYGYTF
-	TRBV10-3	once	TRBJ2-3	TGTGCCATCAGTGAGGGGACACGGGGGGGCACAGATACGCAGTATTTT	CAISEGTRGGTDTQYF
TRBD2	TRBV18	-	TRBJ2-7	TGTGCCAGCTCACCGACTAGCGGGGCGACCTACGAGCAGTACTTC	CASSPTSGATYEQYF
-	TRBV7-9	-	TRBJ1-2	TGTGCCAGCAGCCCTTTGGACATGTCTAACTATGGCTACACCTTC	CASSPLDMSNYGYTF
-	TRBV7-3	once	TRBJ2-5	TGTGCCAGCAGCCAGGTTTTGGGGAGTCAAGAGACCCAGTACTTC	CASSQVLGSQETQYF
-	TRBV19	once	TRBJ2-7	TGTGCCAGTAGTCCGAAAGCAACCTTCTACGAGCAGTACTTC	CASSPKATFYEQYF
-	TRBV27	once	TRBJ2-7	TGTGCCAGCAGTTTACAGGGCTACGAGCAGTACTTC	CASSLQGYEQYF
TRBD2	TRBV9	-	TRBJ2-2	TGTGCCAGCAGCGTGGGGAGCGGGGGGACCGGGGAGCTGTTTTTT	CASSVGSGGTGELFF
TRBD1	TRBV11-2	few	TRBJ2-1	TGTGCCAGCAGCAAAGGGACAGCCATCTGGCCCTACAATGAGCAGTTCTTC	CASSKGTAIWPYNEQFF
-	TRBV4-1	-	TRBJ2-2	TGCGCCAGCAGCCTCAGCCCAGGGGAAACCGGGGAGCTGTTTTTT	CASSLSPGETGELFF
TRBD1	TRBV10-3	-	TRBJ1-3	TGTGCCATCAGTGAGGGGACAGGGACCATATATTTT	CAISEGTGTIYF
-	TRBV7-3	-	TRBJ1-4	TGTGCCAGCTCTCCCGGCGAGGGCGAAAAACTGTTTTTT	CASSPGEGEKLFF
TRBD2	TRBV27	once	TRBJ2-5	TGTGCCAGCAGTTTAGGGTTAGCGGGGGAGGAGACCCAGTACTTC	CASSLGLAGEETQYF
-	TRBV5-1	-	TRBJ1-4	TGCGCCAGCAGCTTGCGAGCCCTAGGAGGAACTAATGAAAAACTGTTTTTT	CASSLRALGGTNEKLFF
-	TRBV7-9	-	TRBJ1-3	TGTGCCAGCAGCTTTACAGGGAACACCATATATTTT	CASSFTGNTIYF
-	TRBV5-1	few	TRBJ1-2	TGCGCCAGCAGCATTCCGGGTCAATATGGCTACACCTTC	CASSIPGQYGYTF
TRBD1	TRBV10-3	-	TRBJ2-3	TGTGCCATCAGTGAGTTGGGACAGGGTGAATTAGGGCAGTATTTT	CAISELGQGELGQYF
-	TRBV4-2	-	TRBJ2-3	TGTGCCAGCAGCCAAGCCGTACAGGTTCAGGCAGATACGCAGTATTTT	CASSQAVQVQADTQYF
TRBD2	TRBV7-3	-	TRBJ2-5	TGTGCCAGCAGCCCGGGTGTGGTAGCGGGGGGAGGGGAGACCCAGTACTTC	CASSPGVVAGGGETQYF
TRBD1	TRBV27	few	TRBJ1-5	TGTGCCAGCAGTCCGACAGGGAGCAATCAGCCCCAGCATTTT	CASSPTGSNQPQHF
-	TRBV2	once	TRBJ2-4	TGTGCCGGGCGGTTGGCAGGGTGGGGCAAAAACATTCAGTACTTC	CAGRLAGWGKNIQYF